A single sample is the source of the 5 T cell receptor beta chains below, sequenced in a study of response to subunit inactivated influenza vaccine. TCRdb called the RT-PCR reads again in MiXCR, with one record for every CDR3 protein. The sample includes roughly 620,000 distinct CDR3 sequences, approximately 11% seen only once; the top ten take approximately 11%. A further study also used this sample, focusing on T cells expressing NK-cell markers. This second report adds: UMIs accompanied the 5'RACE template switching by which TCR beta cDNA was made.

The starting material was PBMCs from blood, obtained on the day of vaccination. The receptor source for this set is a man aged 50 to 60 who received an inactivated influenza vaccine.

This clonotype was found a few times. At one end the junction does not follow the germline gene, possibly because of a read error. The chain recombines TRBV20-1 with TRBJ2-7, with D tentatively TRBD1 (6 bases). The CDR3 is made up of 14 amino acids. Germline CDR1 is DFQATT and CDR2 is SNEGSKA (reference sequence). The CDR3: CSARDRLSSYEQYF. CDR3 sequence (DNA): TGCAGTGCCAGAGACAGGTTATCCTCCTACGAGCAGTACTTC.

The V call is TRBV5-1, the J call TRBJ1-2, with D perhaps matching TRBD1 (6 bases). From germline, CDR1 is SGHRS and CDR2 YFSETQ. V lost 0 bases and J 7 bases, leaving 19 bases between the germline ends. There are 16 residues in the CDR3. The CDR3 here is CASSLDDSQGFSGYTF. DNA for the CDR3: TGCGCCAGCAGCTTGGATGATTCCCAGGGGTTTTCTGGCTACACCTTC.

Many counts were recorded for this clonotype. The V call is TRBV12-3 or TRBV12-4, the J call TRBJ1-5; 9 nucleotides line up with TRBD1. V lost 1 base to trimming and J lost 0 bases; unmatched junction nucleotides: 1. This CDR3 is 16 amino acids long. CDR3 sequence reads: CASSLGTGVSNQPQHF. As DNA, the CDR3 is TGTGCCAGCAGTTTAGGGACAGGGGTTAGCAATCAGCCCCAGCATTTT.

In this sample, this clonotype turned up many times. V is TRBV6-2 or TRBV6-3 and J is TRBJ2-7; 7 nucleotides agree with TRBD2. Unmatched junction bases numbered 1, after V lost 8 bases and J lost 0 bases. This CDR3 region has 12 residues. Germline lookup yields CDR1 MNHEY and CDR2 SVGEGT. The DNA of the CDR3 is TGTGCCAGCGGGGAGGGCTCCTACGAGCAGTACTTC. Its translation: CASGEGSYEQYF.

This clonotype has just a few counts. J is TRBJ2-3 and V is TRBV29-1; possibly TRBD2 for D (6 bases). The CDR3 length is 14 residues. Germline V gives CDR1 SQVTM, CDR2 ANQGSEA. V shed 4 bases and J shed 0 bases, with 11 bases lying between them. DNA for the CDR3: TGCAGCGTTGGGGCGGGGTTAAGCACAGATACGCAGTATTTT. Translating it yields CSVGAGLSTDTQYF.